One TCR beta chain is described in this entry. The antigen is unknown. The CDR3 has 15 residues. Germline CDR1 and CDR2: SGHRS and YFSETQ. V dropped 3 bases and J dropped 1 base, with 13 bases sitting between them. This specimen comes from a study of T cell repertoires in cytomegalovirus infection. One entry per CDR3 protein, called by TCRdb with MiXCR from the reads. The table shows about a million distinct CDR3 sequences, with under 40% occurring only once. The clonotype originates from a human donor in good health (CMV status not recorded). Some clones in this sample may be carry-over from other donors' samples. Sequenced material: cultured CD8+ T cells from PBMCs, taken from culture after CMV antigen stimulation. The J gene is TRBJ2-5, the V gene TRBV5-1; D tentatively reads TRBD1 or TRBD2 (6 bases each). For the CDR3, the DNA is TGCGCCAGCAGCTCCGCGGGACACGGCCAAGAGACCCAGTACTTC. Amino acid sequence: CASSSAGHGQETQYF.